The 2 T cell receptor beta chains in this list originate from one sample, sequenced in a study of blood T cell repertoires in COVID-19. Assay used: immunoSEQ multiplex PCR; TCRdb lists only in-frame clones, some missing. Here the sample spans about 210,000 clones, about 76% being singletons. The material sequenced was PBMCs or T cells enriched from blood (not recorded which). Receptors were obtained from a woman between 50 and 59 years old with acute COVID-19.

The V call is TRBV5-1, the J call TRBJ1-4; TRBD1 matches at 10 bases. The CDR3 contains 15 residues. Germline V lookup: CDR1 SGHRS, CDR2 YFSETQ. V lost 3 bases, J lost 6 bases, and 5 bases stayed unmatched. The CDR3 sequence: CASSSGTGAHEKLFF. CDR3 in DNA: TGCGCCAGCAGCTCCGGGACAGGGGCGCATGAAAAACTGTTTTTT. Looking up the rest from reference TRBV5-1 and TRBJ1-4 gives the full variable domain: KAGVTQTPRYLIKTRGQQVTLSCSPISGHRSVSWYQQTPGQGLQFLFEYFSETQRNKGNFPGRFSGRQFSNSRSEMNVSTLELGDSALYLCASSSGTGAHEKLFFGSGTQLSVL.

This clone is labeled as medium-sized (0.01 to 0.1%). The rearrangement uses TRBV6-2 or TRBV6-3 and TRBJ2-7; possibly TRBD1 for D (5 bases). V lost 2 bases, J lost 0 bases, and 11 bases lay in between. Per the germline V gene, CDR1 is MNHEY and CDR2 is SVGEGT. The CDR3 has 15 residues. CDR3 bases: TGTGCCAGCAGTTACCTGACAGACAGCTCCTACGAGCAGTACTTC. This sequence encodes CASSYLTDSSYEQYF.